The 8 T cell receptor beta chains listed next were all sequenced from one sample in a study of shared clonotypes between healthy human individuals. Profiling relied on immunoSEQ multiplex PCR, and the TCRdb table lists in-frame clones only, not all of them. The sample gives some 2,000,000 clones, 85% to 95% of which show up once; 0.1% to 0.15% is in the top ten. Sequencing input: naive CD4+ T cells sorted from blood. The subset denotes: CD45RA+ positively selected. The source of these receptors is a man aged 18 to 30 in good health.

V is TRBV6-5 and J is TRBJ1-5; D is perhaps TRBD1 (5 bases). Trimming took 5 bases from V and 7 from J, leaving 12 bases between them. Looked up from germline, CDR1 is MNHEY and CDR2 is SVGAGI. This CDR3 is 13 amino acids long. CDR3 protein: CASSPERGQPQHF. The CDR3 coding sequence is TGTGCCAGCAGTCCGGAGAGGGGCCAGCCCCAGCATTTT.

This sequence joins TRBV6-5 and TRBJ2-2; weak D call: TRBD1 (6 bases). This CDR3 region has 15 residues. Trimming shortened V by 3 bases and J by 4 bases, and 12 bases separated the two germline ends. Germline assignment: CDR1 MNHEY and CDR2 SVGAGI. The CDR3 spells CASSYNTGSTGELFF. The CDR3 DNA reads TGTGCCAGCAGTTATAATACAGGGTCCACCGGGGAGCTGTTTTTT.

This clone was seen only once. Other DNA sequences of this sample code for an identical CDR3. The chain employs TRBV2 and TRBJ1-2; no definite D call. The V gene lost 7 bases and the J gene lost 0 bases, with 6 bases spanning the gap. The germline V gene has CDR1 SNHLY and CDR2 FYNNEI. This CDR3 is 12 amino acids long. The CDR3 DNA reads as TGTGCCAGCACCGCTACTAACTATGGCTACACCTTC. Encoded protein: CASTATNYGYTF.

CDR3 nucleotide sequence: TGTGCCATCAGTGAGGGGGGACTAGCGGGAGTAGGGAGTATCGATGAGCAGTTCTTC. This encodes CAISEGGLAGVGSIDEQFF. V usage is TRBV10-3 and J usage is TRBJ2-1; 14 nucleotides agree with TRBD2. This CDR3 spans 19 amino acids. CDR1 is ENHRY, CDR2 SYGVKD, per germline. J gave up 8 bases and V 2 bases, and 14 bases lay outside the gene matches.

The V and J genes are TRBV2 and TRBJ2-3; maybe TRBD1 (6 bases). The CDR3 extends over 17 amino acids. Deletions cut 8 bases from V and 2 bases from J, with 23 bases between. From germline, CDR1 is SNHLY and CDR2 FYNNEI. The DNA of the CDR3 is TGTGCCAGCCCAGCTCCCCCAAGGGACATAGCCACAGATACGCAGTATTTT. The encoded protein is CASPAPPRDIATDTQYF.

The chain couples TRBV5-1 to TRBJ2-7; 10 bases line up with TRBD1. This CDR3 contains 17 residues. Germline V gives CDR1 SGHRS, CDR2 YFSETQ. V dropped 0 bases and J dropped 3; count of bases not matched to a gene: 9. CDR3 loop: CASSLVIGTGANYEQYF. In DNA, the CDR3 is TGCGCCAGCAGCTTGGTTATCGGGACAGGGGCCAACTACGAGCAGTACTTC.

In its sample, this clone was seen a few times. Other DNA sequences in the same sample also yield this CDR3. The chain recombines TRBV6-1 with TRBJ1-2; 8 positions match TRBD1. Germline V gene sequence: CDR1 MNHNS, CDR2 SASEGT. The V and J ends lost 6 bases and 4 bases, in that order; junction bases with no gene match: 1. This CDR3 is 12 amino acids long. The CDR3 loop reads CASSGQGYGYTF. The DNA for the CDR3 is TGTGCCAGCAGCGGACAGGGCTATGGCTACACCTTC.

This sequence joins TRBV28 and TRBJ2-7; D perhaps matches TRBD1 (6 bases). Germline lookup yields CDR1 MDHEN and CDR2 SYDVKM. Deletions cut 6 bases from V and 3 bases from J, with 15 bases between. This CDR3 contains 14 residues. The CDR3 sequence: CASRRTGSYYEQYF. The CDR3 DNA is TGTGCCAGCAGACGAACAGGGTCCTACTACGAGCAGTACTTC. Together with reference TRBV28 and TRBJ2-7, the CDR3 gives the full variable domain: DVKVTQSSRYLVKRTGEKVFLECVQDMDHENMFWYRQDPGLGLRLIYFSYDVKMKEKGDIPEGYSVSREKKERFSLILESASTNQTSMYLCASRRTGSYYEQYFGPGTRLTVT.